The 18 T cell receptor beta chains below come from one sample, sequenced in a study of breast tumors, draining lymph nodes, adjacent tissues. The lymph nodes were axillary draining lymph nodes from breast cancer patients. TCRdb processed the multiplex PCR reads anew with MiXCR; each CDR3 protein has one entry. This table has about 150,000 distinct CDR3 sequences, around a third appearing once. The sequenced material came from axillary lymph node tissue. The receptors were gathered from a female donor with breast cancer. Some clones in this sample may be carry-over from other donors' samples.

The J gene is TRBJ1-5, the V gene TRBV20-1, with 8 bases fitting TRBD1. V lost 5 bases, J lost 6 bases, and 9 bases stayed unmatched. Germline V gene lookup returns CDR1 DFQATT and CDR2 SNEGSKA (reference sequence). This CDR3 is 14 amino acids long. The CDR3 nucleotides read TGCAGTGCTGCGGACAGGGTGGGCGGTCAGCCCCAGCATTTT. This sequence encodes CSAADRVGGQPQHF.

As to this clonotype: The conserved closing phenylalanine or tryptophan is absent in this CDR3, likely reflecting a read error. The V call is TRBV7-9, the J call TRBJ1-6; D gene unclear. There are 12 residues in the CDR3. Germline lookup yields CDR1 SEHNR and CDR2 FQNEAQ (reference sequence). In DNA, the CDR3 is TGTGCCAGCAGTACGGATAATTCACTCCTCCACCTT. Translating gives CASSTDNSLLHL.

This clonotype has at least ten counts. The chain uses TRBV3-1 and TRBJ1-6, with TRBD1 as a possible D gene (6 bases). CDR1 and CDR2 (germline): LGHDT, YNNKEL (reference sequence). This CDR3 region has 16 residues. Between the trimmed V and J ends, which lost 7 bases and 0 bases, there was a span of 13 bases. The CDR3 nucleotides read TGTGCCAGCAACCGGGGGGCGAGCTCCTATAATTCACCCCTCCACTTT. Protein sequence: CASNRGASSYNSPLHF.

About this clonotype itself: Possible read error: a much larger clone is one base away. V is TRBV6-5 and J is TRBJ2-7, with D possibly being TRBD2 (5 bases). This CDR3 comprises 13 residues. Trimming took 8 bases from V and 4 from J, leaving 15 bases between them. Germline V gene sequence: CDR1 MNHEY, CDR2 SVGAGI. The CDR3 loop reads CASGRRPAYEQYF. The DNA of the CDR3 is TGTGCCAGCGGGCGGAGGCCCGCGTACGAGCAGTACTTC.

This clonotype was recorded many times. The gene calls are TRBV6-6 and TRBJ2-7; a weak D match, TRBD1 (6 bases). Deletions cut 6 bases from V and 0 bases from J, with 9 bases between. Germline CDR1 and CDR2: MNHNY and SVGAGI (reference sequence). The CDR3 has 13 residues. The CDR3 region has the DNA TGTGCCAGCAGAAGGGACAACTCCTACGAGCAGTACTTC. The encoded protein is CASRRDNSYEQYF.

This clonotype was picked up many times. Written as DNA, the CDR3 is TGTGCCAGCAGCTTCTCGGCGGGGGGTGTAACAGATACGCAGTATTTT. Protein product: CASSFSAGGVTDTQYF. The chain combines TRBV12-3 or TRBV12-4 with TRBJ2-3; 8 nucleotides agree with TRBD2. V gave up 6 bases and J gave up 3 bases; unmatched junction bases: 11. The CDR3 consists of 16 residues.

This clonotype was counted ten times or more. Here the CDR3 reads CAIRLGQSDYGYTF. The CDR3 region has the DNA TGTGCCATCAGATTGGGACAGTCGGACTATGGCTACACCTTC. The V and J genes are TRBV10-3 and TRBJ1-2, with 7 bases lining up with TRBD1. This CDR3 contains 14 residues. V lost 6 bases and J lost 3; bases outside the gene matches: 7. The germline V gene has CDR1 ENHRY and CDR2 SYGVKD.

This clonotype has at least ten counts. The chain recombines TRBV3-1 with TRBJ2-3; D gene ambiguous. This CDR3 has 14 amino acids. V was trimmed by 3 bases and J by 1 base, leaving 8 bases between them. CDR1 and CDR2 from the germline V gene are LGHDT and YNNKEL (reference sequence). The DNA for the CDR3 is TGTGCCAGCAGCCACTCGGACGGCACAGATACGCAGTATTTT. Residues: CASSHSDGTDTQYF.

This clonotype was seen ten or more times. This chain uses TRBV12-3 or TRBV12-4 with TRBJ1-5; D remains ambiguous. This CDR3 spans 14 amino acids. V was cut by 4 bases and J by 7 bases, with 14 bases left in between. As DNA, the CDR3 is TGTGCCAGCAGTTCCGACTCACGTTGGCAGCCCCAGCATTTT. This gives the protein CASSSDSRWQPQHF.

By share, this clonotype counts as medium-sized. This chain joins TRBV7-9 and TRBJ1-5, with no clear D. The CDR3 consists of 19 residues. Germline values: CDR1 SEHNR, CDR2 FQNEAQ (reference sequence). Trimming cost V 1 base and J 0 bases, with 19 bases left between them. CDR3 amino acids: CASSLDLVAGPYSNQPQHF. Written as DNA, the CDR3 is TGTGCCAGCAGCTTAGATTTGGTCGCAGGCCCGTATAGCAATCAGCCCCAGCATTTT.

This clonotype was seen at least ten times. V and J are TRBV20-1 and TRBJ2-1; no firm D call. The CDR3 totals 13 residues. Germline V gene lookup returns CDR1 DFQATT and CDR2 SNEGSKA (reference sequence). Deletions cut 3 bases from V and 5 bases from J, with 11 bases between. The CDR3 sequence: CSASEGFNNEQFF. The CDR3 nucleotides read TGCAGTGCTAGCGAAGGGTTTAACAATGAGCAGTTCTTC.

Ten or more counts support this clonotype. The J gene is TRBJ2-7, the V gene TRBV28; TRBD1 aligns across 10 bases. This CDR3 has 15 residues. Germline CDR1 reads MDHEN; CDR2 reads SYDVKM. Trimming removed 3 bases from V and 6 bases from J; junction bases left unmatched: 8. The chain's CDR3 is CASSFKTGGLGEQYF. The CDR3 nucleotides read TGTGCCAGCAGTTTTAAGACAGGGGGCTTGGGCGAGCAGTACTTC. The full variable domain, in which reference TRBV28 and TRBJ2-7 provide the parts outside the CDR3, is DVKVTQSSRYLVKRTGEKVFLECVQDMDHENMFWYRQDPGLGLRLIYFSYDVKMKEKGDIPEGYSVSREKKERFSLILESASTNQTSMYLCASSFKTGGLGEQYFGPGTRLTVT.

This clonotype was observed at least ten times. CDR3 residues: CASGKDRDYNEQFF. CDR3 nucleotide sequence: TGTGCCAGCGGGAAGGACAGGGACTACAATGAGCAGTTCTTC. J is TRBJ2-1 and V is TRBV28, with TRBD1 matching over 8 bases. CDR1 and CDR2 from the germline V gene are MDHEN and SYDVKM. The CDR3 is made up of 14 amino acids. The V gene end was trimmed by 8 bases and the J gene end by 3 bases; junction bases not matched to a gene: 6.

This clonotype showed up just a few times. J is TRBJ2-3 and V is TRBV27; no clear D gene. CDR3 size: 15 residues. CDR1 and CDR2 from the germline V gene are MNHEY and SMNVEV (reference sequence). V dropped 1 base and J dropped 1 base, with 9 bases sitting between them. CDR3: CASSLYPRGTDTQYF. In DNA, the CDR3 is TGTGCCAGCAGTTTATATCCTCGTGGCACAGATACGCAGTATTTT.

The sample holds one count of this clonotype. This rearrangement joins TRBV20-1 to TRBJ1-5; TRBD1 matches at 8 bases. CDR1 DFQATT and CDR2 SNEGSKA come from the germline V gene (reference sequence). V trimming: 3 bases; J trimming: 0 bases; junction bases outside the gene matches: 7. This CDR3 region has 16 residues. The CDR3 nucleotides are TGCAGTGCTAGTTTGGTTGGACAGGGTAGCAATCAGCCCCAGCATTTT. Protein product: CSASLVGQGSNQPQHF.

The J gene is TRBJ1-4, the V gene TRBV2; 10 bases match TRBD1. The V gene end was trimmed by 6 bases and the J gene end by 6 bases; junction bases not matched to a gene: 4. The CDR3 is 14 amino acids. Germline CDR1 is SNHLY and CDR2 is FYNNEI. The CDR3 DNA follows: TGTGCCAGCAGGGGGACAGGGGAGGATGAAAAACTGTTTTTT. Amino acids: CASRGTGEDEKLFF. The whole variable domain, filled in from reference TRBV2 and TRBJ1-4, reads EPEVTQTPSHQVTQMGQEVILRCVPISNHLYFYWYRQILGQKVEFLVSFYNNEISEKSEIFDDQFSVERPDGSNFTLKIRSTKLEDSAMYFCASRGTGEDEKLFFGSGTQLSVL.

V gene TRBV7-2 combines with J gene TRBJ2-7; maybe TRBD1 (5 bases). Germline V gene lookup returns CDR1 SGHTA and CDR2 FQGNSA. V dropped 5 bases and J dropped 5 bases, with 13 bases sitting between them. The CDR3 is 13 amino acids. CDR3 bases: TGTGCCAGCAGCCGAAAGGGGCGTGACGAGCAGTACTTC. Amino acid sequence: CASSRKGRDEQYF.

This clonotype came up many times. The chain is built from TRBV12-3 or TRBV12-4 and TRBJ1-6; 7 bases agree with TRBD1. This CDR3 is 15 amino acids long. J lost 8 bases, V lost 3 bases, and 7 bases had no gene match. CDR3 sequence: CASSLGRGGDSPLHF. The CDR3 nucleotides read TGTGCCAGCAGTTTGGGCAGGGGGGGGGATTCACCCCTCCACTTT.